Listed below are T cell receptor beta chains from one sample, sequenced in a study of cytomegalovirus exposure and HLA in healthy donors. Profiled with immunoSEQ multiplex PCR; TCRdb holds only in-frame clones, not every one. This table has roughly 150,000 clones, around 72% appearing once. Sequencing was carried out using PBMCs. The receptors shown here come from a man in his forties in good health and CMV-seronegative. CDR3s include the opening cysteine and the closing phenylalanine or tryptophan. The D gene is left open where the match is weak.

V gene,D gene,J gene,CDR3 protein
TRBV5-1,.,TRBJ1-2,CASSLALANYGYTF
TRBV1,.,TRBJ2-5,CTSSHLGGGGDTQYF
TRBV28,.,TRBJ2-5,CASSLQETQYF
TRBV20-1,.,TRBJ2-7,CSVQLTYEQYF
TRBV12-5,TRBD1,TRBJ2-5,CASGWKGAETQYF
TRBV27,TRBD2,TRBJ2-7,CASSFRLAGEGEQYF
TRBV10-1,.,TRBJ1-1,CASAGLNTEAFF
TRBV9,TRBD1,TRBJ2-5,CASSEGQGAFETQYF
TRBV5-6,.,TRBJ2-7,CASSLAGEGVVDEQYF
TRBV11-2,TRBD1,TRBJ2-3,CASSFTGDPTDTQYF
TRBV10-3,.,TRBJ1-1,CAIALQMNTEAFF
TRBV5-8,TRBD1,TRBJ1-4,CASSFLGQGIEKLFF
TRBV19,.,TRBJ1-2,CASSIGTGGYGYTF
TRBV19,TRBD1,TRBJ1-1,CASSIETGAVAEAFF
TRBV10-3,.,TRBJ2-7,CATLDTSYEQYF
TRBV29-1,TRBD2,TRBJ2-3,CSVEARLAGTDTQYF
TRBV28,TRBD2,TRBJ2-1,CASSFTPPETSELNEQFF
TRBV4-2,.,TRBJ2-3,CASSLGTSSTDTQYF
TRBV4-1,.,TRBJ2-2,CASSQGRVTGELFF
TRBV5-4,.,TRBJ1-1,CASSLVLGGGTEAFF
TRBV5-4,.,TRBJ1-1,CASSLQSGEAFF
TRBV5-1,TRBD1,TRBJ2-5,CASSGTGVVPETQYF
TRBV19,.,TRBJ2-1,CASSTPWGRSPSRDNEQFF
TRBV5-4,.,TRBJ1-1,CASSLKLGNTEAFF
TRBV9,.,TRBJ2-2,CASSPQLTGELFF
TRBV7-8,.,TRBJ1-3,CASSLTRVTPRRSGNTIYF
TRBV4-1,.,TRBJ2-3,CASSQGLRDTQYF
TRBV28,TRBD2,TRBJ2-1,CASSLIAGGYNEQFF
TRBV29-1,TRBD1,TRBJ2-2,CSVEVARGWTGELFF
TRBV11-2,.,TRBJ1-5,CASSLDWGGNQPQHF
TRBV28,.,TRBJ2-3,CASSLGGPTDTQYF
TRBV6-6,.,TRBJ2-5,CASSQAGSYQETQYF
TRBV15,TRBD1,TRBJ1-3,CATSNRTGYSGNTIYF
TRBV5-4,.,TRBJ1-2,CASSFHTGVTTDGYTF
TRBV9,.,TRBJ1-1,CASSQGIEQNTEAFF
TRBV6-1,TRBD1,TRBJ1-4,CASSAGTGRDATNEKLFF
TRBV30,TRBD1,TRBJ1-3,CAWIRTGRNTIYF
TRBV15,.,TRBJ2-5,CATSRDWGQPETQYF
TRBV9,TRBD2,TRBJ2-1,CASSATSGSFNEQFF